This T cell receptor (beta chain) was sequenced in a study of blood T cell repertoires in COVID-19. Study-wide background: Samples representing acute and convalescent COVID-19 were sourced from the United States, Italy and Spain.

Sequencing was performed with immunoSEQ multiplex PCR; in TCRdb, only in-frame clones are kept and a portion is missing. The sample consists of roughly 70,000 clones, around 81% of them appearing once. This CDR3 contains 16 residues. Trimming shortened V by 2 bases and J by 0 bases, and 11 bases separated the two germline ends. Germline-derived CDR1 and CDR2 are SGHTA and FQGTGA. Sequencing was performed on peripheral blood. J is TRBJ1-3 and V is TRBV7-3; D might be TRBD1 (5 bases). The source is a woman aged 55-70 years with acute or convalescent COVID-19. The CDR3 sequence: CASSLSRTLSGNTIYF. As DNA, the CDR3 is TGTGCCAGCAGCTTATCCCGGACACTCTCTGGAAACACCATATATTTT.